This TCR beta chain appears in the sequencing data of a study of blood T cell repertoires in COVID-19. This CDR3 spans 13 amino acids. CDR1 SQVTM and CDR2 ANQGSEA come from the germline V gene. V shed 4 bases and J shed 8 bases, with 14 bases lying between them. In the original workflow: From reference gene primer amplification, estimates of nucleated cell counts were derived. Repertoires were generated with immunoSEQ multiplex PCR, while TCRdb's copy carries only in-frame clones and drops some. That table supplies the V and J calls and clone size; D and trimming were determined from the DNA. Seen here are 160,000 or so clones, roughly 86% observed once, and the top ten hold approximately 1.4%.

The source material was peripheral blood. The V call is TRBV29-1, the J call TRBJ1-4, with a possible D match to TRBD1 (6 bases). The origin of this receptor is a woman between 45 and 65 years old with acute or convalescent COVID-19. Here the CDR3 DNA reads TGCAGCGTTGCTACAGGGTTCCAGGAAAAACTGTTTTTT. Translated, it gives CSVATGFQEKLFF.